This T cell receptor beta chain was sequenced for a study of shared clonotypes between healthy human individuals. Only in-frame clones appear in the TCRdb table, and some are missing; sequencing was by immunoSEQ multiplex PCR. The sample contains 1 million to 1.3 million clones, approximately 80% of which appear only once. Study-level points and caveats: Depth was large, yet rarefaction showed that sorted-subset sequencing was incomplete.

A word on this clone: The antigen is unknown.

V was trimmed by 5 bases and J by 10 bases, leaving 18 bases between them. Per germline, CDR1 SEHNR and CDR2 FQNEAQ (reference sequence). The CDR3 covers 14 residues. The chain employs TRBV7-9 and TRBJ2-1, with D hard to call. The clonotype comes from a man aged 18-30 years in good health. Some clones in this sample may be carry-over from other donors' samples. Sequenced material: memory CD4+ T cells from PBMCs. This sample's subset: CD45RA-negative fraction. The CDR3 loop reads CASSPTAGSDEQFF. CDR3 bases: TGTGCCAGCAGCCCGACGGCCGGCAGCGACGAGCAGTTCTTC.